This T cell receptor beta chain was identified in a study of vaccination and CD4 T cells after COVID-19. Study-level information: Nasal swab PCR identified SARS-CoV-2 in the convalescent patients, of whom about ten were mild and one severe.

Cultured CD4+ T cells had their DNA profiled by the Oncomine TCR Beta short-read assay. One entry per CDR3 protein results from TCRdb running MiXCR on the PCR reads. The sample lists about 15,000 distinct CDR3 sequences; 53% were seen once. Germline CDR1 reads MNHNS; CDR2 reads SASEGT. The CDR3 has 15 residues. V shed 5 bases, J shed 3 bases, and the junction held 3 bases outside the gene matches. A remark on this clonotype: Its antigen is undetermined.

Regarding treatment: approximately 9-day PBMC culture with coronavirus spike peptide pools or control peptides (ViraFEST assay). First, ViraFEST expanded antigen-specific T cells with peptide pools, and next it sequenced the TCRs. The input for sequencing was CD4+ T cells from blood, cultured in vitro, taken before SARS-CoV-2 vaccination. The chain links TRBV6-1 to TRBJ2-7; 14 bases line up with TRBD2. The sequence derives from a human donor who had recovered from COVID-19. The CDR3 here is CASSQGTSGSYEQYF. The CDR3 DNA reads TGTGCCAGCAGTCAAGGGACTAGCGGGAGCTACGAGCAGTACTTC.